The present T cell receptor (beta chain) was sequenced within a study of T cell repertoires in cytomegalovirus infection. Looking at the study overall: Public signatures in TCR beta pointed to CMV infection and matching HLA type. Overall study findings and caveats: Cumulative frequency of public TCR beta families picked out carriers of CMV plus the relevant HLA.

Per germline, CDR1 SSHAT and CDR2 FNYEAQ (reference sequence). This CDR3 has 13 amino acids. TCRdb called the reads again in MiXCR, with one record for every CDR3 protein. This table holds some 350,000 distinct CDR3 sequences, 25% to 35% found once. This clonotype was detected only a few times. Its specificity is unknown. Its ends do not fully match the called genes, so a read error is possible. The clonotype comes from a human donor in good health (CMV status not recorded). Some clones in this sample may be carry-over from other donors' samples. This specimen consisted of cultured PBMCs, obtained from culture after CMV antigen stimulation. The gene calls are TRBV7-7 and TRBJ2-7, with D tentatively TRBD1 or TRBD2 (5 bases each). The CDR3, as DNA: TGTGCTAGCAGCTTAGCACCCGGGACGAAGCAGTACTTC. Residues: CASSLAPGTKQYF.